The entry below gives a single T cell receptor (beta chain) sequence along with its context. Its antigen is as yet unknown. The sample comes from a study of vaccination effects on CD4 cells after COVID-19. The overall study: Cultivation was performed at 1.5 million to 2.5 million PBMC per well with roughly 9.2 IU/ml IL-2 and 9 to 10 ug/ml peptides added.

This table comes from immunoSEQ multiplex PCR, and its TCRdb copy is limited to in-frame clones, with some not included. The profile shows about 48,000 clones, approximately 70% of them singletons. With around ten days of culture completed, CD4+ T cells were isolated. In the cultures, half the medium was exchanged for IL-2 medium on days 3 and 7. The CDR3 length is 16 residues. Germline V lookup: CDR1 SEHNR, CDR2 FQNEAQ (reference sequence). V lost 1 base and J lost 5; bases outside the gene matches: 8. Overall study results and limits: Healthy vaccine recipients' vaccine-induced clones were almost all SARS-CoV-2 mono-reactive. Late post-vaccination samples showed marked contraction of infection- and vaccine-induced clones.

This sequence was found in a human donor who received a COVID-19 vaccine. V and J are TRBV7-9 and TRBJ2-5; 9 nucleotides line up with TRBD2. The sequencing here drew on CD4+ T cells from PBMCs cultured without peptide, taken before COVID-19 vaccination. Here the CDR3 DNA reads TGTGCCAGCAGCTTAGGGGACCTAGCGGGATGGGAGACCCAGTACTTC. Residues: CASSLGDLAGWETQYF.